This TCR beta chain was profiled in a study of graft-versus-host responses after intestinal transplantation. Across the whole study: Transplant recipients had multivisceral, liver-intestinal, or isolated intestinal grafts. All recipients were given anti-thymocyte globulin induction, and tacrolimus and steroids were then administered for around three years.

The study's findings and limits: Declining HvG levels early post-transplant were linked to peak circulating GvH clone levels. GvH clones surfaced in recipient marrow, some emerging earlier in ileum or blood.

Turning to this clone: Antigen: not known.

Generated by immunoSEQ multiplex PCR, the TCRdb table keeps only in-frame clones and is missing some. The data contain about 130,000 clones, approximately 92% of them singletons. This CDR3 comprises 14 residues. V dropped 3 bases and J dropped 5 bases, with 13 bases sitting between them. Germline-derived CDR1 and CDR2 are SGHVS and FQNEAQ. This rearrangement joins TRBV7-8 to TRBJ1-2, with D unresolved. The starting material was unstimulated CD4+ T cells sorted from spleen or lymph node cells, obtained before intestinal transplant. The sequence came from a human donor who received an intestinal transplant. The CDR3 DNA reads TGTGCCAGCAGCTTTGATCGGCAGACTTATGGCTACACCTTC. The encoded protein is CASSFDRQTYGYTF.